This T cell receptor (beta chain) was sequenced during a study of T-cell memory formation after mild COVID-19. Overall study results and limits: Contracting CD8+ clones were enriched in EMRA, CD4+ mainly in CM and EM. Memory sampled before infection contained some responding clones, suggesting cross-reactive memory joined.

This clonotype occurred a few times. Its antigen is unknown. TCRdb used MiXCR to reprocess the 5' RACE reads, holding one entry per CDR3 protein. The sample includes more than 350,000 distinct CDR3 sequences, about 16% of them seen just once. V was trimmed by 6 bases and J by 4 bases, leaving 9 bases between them. Germline CDR1 reads SNHLY; CDR2 reads FYNNEI. The CDR3 extends over 12 amino acids. The sequence derives from a man aged 18-30 years who had mild COVID-19 (a few samples of this study predate the infection). Cell type and time point are not known. The chain uses TRBV2 and TRBJ2-5; maybe TRBD2 (5 bases). Specimen: PBMCs or a T cell subset sorted from them (not recorded which). CDR3 sequence (DNA): TGTGCCAGCAGGAGAGAGGGAGAGACCCAGTACTTC. Translating it yields CASRREGETQYF.